The 5 T cell receptor beta chains listed next were all sequenced from one sample in a study of OX40 agonist ivuxolimab in advanced cancers. Preparation of the library involved the immunoSEQ multiplex PCR assay. This is the immuneACCESS table as TCRdb keeps it, with only in-frame sequences that have V and J called. A part of the clones is gone; compared with another copy, unresolved V genes explain less than half, and the rest is unexplained. A total of some 69,000 clones appear in this sample, around 89% of them only once. 3% to 4% of the sample rests with the top ten. The starting material was CD4+ or CD8+ T cells sorted from blood, obtained in a trial of the OX40 agonist ivuxolimab. The receptors shown here come from an adult with an advanced solid tumor such as melanoma, head and neck, liver or kidney cancer.

This clone was detected only once. The V and J genes are TRBV7-3 and TRBJ2-1; the D call may be TRBD1 or TRBD2 (5 bases each). Germline V CDR1 and CDR2: SGHTA, FQGTGA. The V end lost 5 bases, the J end lost 0 bases, and 11 bases lay between the germline ends. This CDR3 contains 15 residues. The CDR3, as DNA: TGTGCCAGCAGCCTGGGGGAGTCCTCCTACAATGAGCAGTTCTTC. Translation: CASSLGESSYNEQFF. Full variable domain (outside the CDR3, taken from reference TRBV7-3 and TRBJ2-1): GAGVSQTPSNKVTEKGKYVELRCDPISGHTALYWYRQSLGQGPEFLIYFQGTGAADDSGLPNDRFFAVRPEGSVSTLKIQRTERGDSAVYLCASSLGESSYNEQFFGPGTRLTVL.

The CDR3 DNA follows: TGTGCCAGCTCACTCGGGGGACTAGCGGGAAGCACAGATACGCAGTATTTT. This encodes CASSLGGLAGSTDTQYF. V gene TRBV18 combines with J gene TRBJ2-3; 13 bases map to TRBD2. The CDR3 consists of 17 residues. Per the germline V gene, CDR1 is KGHSH and CDR2 is LQKENI. The V and J ends lost 4 bases and 0 bases, in that order; junction bases with no gene match: 4.

The genes are TRBV11-1 and TRBJ1-2, with 9 bases aligning to TRBD1. The V and J ends lost 5 bases and 4 bases, in that order; junction bases with no gene match: 8. This CDR3 spans 15 amino acids. Germline-derived CDR1 and CDR2 are SGHAT and FQDESV (reference sequence). The DNA for the CDR3 is TGTGCCAGCAGCCCCTTACAGGGGGCTGCCTATGGCTACACCTTC. This encodes CASSPLQGAAYGYTF.

The chain is built from TRBV10-3 and TRBJ2-5; 10 bases map to TRBD1. This CDR3 contains 14 residues. The germline CDR1 and CDR2 sequences are ENHRY and SYGVKD. Trimming cost V 5 bases and J 3 bases; bases outside gene matches: 3. This CDR3 reads CAISRGQGEETQYF. DNA for the CDR3: TGTGCCATCAGTCGCGGACAGGGGGAAGAGACCCAGTACTTC.

Many counts were recorded for this clone. This chain joins TRBV9 and TRBJ2-7; a possible D gene is TRBD1 (6 bases). V lost 4 bases and J 4 bases, leaving 24 bases between the germline ends. This CDR3 has 17 amino acids. CDR1 and CDR2 from the germline V gene are SGDLS and YYNGEE. The CDR3 protein is CASSQGGGWGLEYEQYF. The CDR3 DNA reads as TGTGCCAGCAGCCAAGGAGGTGGTTGGGGGCTTGAATACGAGCAGTACTTC.